The 5 T cell receptor beta chains below all came from one sample that was sequenced in a study of T cell responses to AZD1222 COVID-19 vaccine. Profiled with immunoSEQ multiplex PCR; TCRdb holds only in-frame clones, not every one. The sample carries about 150,000 clones, roughly 89% recorded once. The sequencing used peripheral blood, collected on day 0 of AZD1222 vaccination. These receptors all stem from an adult in good health.

The V and J genes are TRBV6-2 or TRBV6-3 and TRBJ2-7, with 9 positions matching TRBD1. Unmatched junction bases numbered 6, after V lost 6 bases and J lost 3 bases. Germline CDR1 and CDR2: MNHEY and SVGEGT. This CDR3 spans 14 amino acids. CDR3 bases: TGTGCCAGCAGCCCCGGGACAGGGTACTACGAGCAGTACTTC. The encoded protein is CASSPGTGYYEQYF.

This chain uses TRBV5-6 with TRBJ2-2; tentative D call: TRBD1 (5 bases). Germline assignment: CDR1 SGHDT and CDR2 YYEEEE. The V end was cut by 0 bases, the J end by 3 bases, with 6 bases between. The CDR3 has 14 amino acids. This CDR3 is CASSLGQYTGELFF. CDR3 sequence (DNA): TGTGCCAGCAGCTTGGGACAGTACACCGGGGAGCTGTTTTTT. The complete variable domain, with remaining parts taken from reference TRBV5-6 and TRBJ2-2, reads DAGVTQSPTHLIKTRGQQVTLRCSPKSGHDTVSWYQQALGQGPQFIFQYYEEEERQRGNFPDRFSGHQFPNYSSELNVNALLLGDSALYLCASSLGQYTGELFFGEGSRLTVL.

The genes are TRBV3-1 (or the pseudogene TRBV3-2) and TRBJ2-7, with D maybe TRBD1 (5 bases). V was shortened by 4 bases and J by 3 bases, with 13 bases between the two germline ends. CDR3 size: 14 residues. Germline V gene data show CDR1 as LGHDT and CDR2 as YNNKEL (reference sequence). This CDR3 reads CASSLGLLGYEQYF. CDR3 nucleotide sequence: TGTGCCAGCAGCCTGGGGCTTTTAGGCTACGAGCAGTACTTC.

This chain uses TRBV25-1 with TRBJ2-5; D assignment may be TRBD1 or TRBD2 (6 bases each). V lost 4 bases to trimming and J lost 5 bases, with 23 bases between them. CDR3 length: 17 residues. The germline gives CDR1 MGHDK, CDR2 SYGVNS. CDR3 sequence: CASSAILYREERETQYF. The CDR3 DNA sequence: TGTGCCAGCAGTGCCATCCTCTACAGGGAGGAGAGGGAGACCCAGTACTTC.

The CDR3 DNA reads TGCGCCGTCCTAAGGGAGGGGGGGGATTCGATTCCAGATACGCAGTATTTT. Its translation is CAVLREGGDSIPDTQYF. The V and J genes are TRBV4-1 and TRBJ2-3, with D maybe TRBD2 (7 bases). The CDR3 sequence is 17 residues long. V was clipped by 11 bases and J by 4 bases, with 28 bases between them. The V gene's germline CDR1 is MGHRA and CDR2 YSYEKL.